This entry describes one T cell receptor beta chain. Antigen: not known. The sample originates from a study of regulatory and conventional T cells in RAG deficiency. Study-level points and caveats: Treg unique TCR beta sequences were approximately 100-fold fewer in Omenn syndrome and CID/AS patients than controls.

The sorted conventional CD4+ T cells were CD25-low and CD127-high, with genomic DNA sequenced. Data came from immunoSEQ multiplex PCR; TCRdb stores just in-frame clones and leaves some out. The data contain around 29,000 clones, 95% to 96% of them singletons. Germline CDR1 is SQVTM and CDR2 is ANQGSEA. CDR3 size: 12 residues. Between the trimmed V and J ends, which lost 2 bases and 5 bases, there was a span of 9 bases. These data also formed part of another study, on regulatory T cells. Per that paper: The primer mix had 52 TRBV and 13 TRBJ primers.

The gene calls are TRBV29-1 and TRBJ1-2, with TRBD1 as a possible D gene (6 bases). The clonotype comes from a human donor in good health. The sequencing input was CD25- CD4+ T cells sorted from blood. The CDR3 protein is CSVETGIYGYTF. DNA for the CDR3: TGCAGCGTTGAAACAGGGATTTATGGCTACACCTTC. Combining the CDR3 with reference TRBV29-1 and TRBJ1-2 gives the whole variable domain SAVISQKPSRDICQRGTSLTIQCQVDSQVTMMFWYRQQPGQSLTLIATANQGSEATYESGFVIDKFPISRPNLTFSTLTVSNMSPEDSSIYLCSVETGIYGYTFGSGTRLTVV.